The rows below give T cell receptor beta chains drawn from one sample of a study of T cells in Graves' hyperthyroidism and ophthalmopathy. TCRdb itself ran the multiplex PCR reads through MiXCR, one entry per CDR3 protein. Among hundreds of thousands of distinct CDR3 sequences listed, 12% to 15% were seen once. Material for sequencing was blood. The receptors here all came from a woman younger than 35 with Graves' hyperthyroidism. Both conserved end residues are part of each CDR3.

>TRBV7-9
CASSSPGDRADTEAFF
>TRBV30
CAWSVRGLSVTGELFF
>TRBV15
CATSRGTGDSGANVLTF
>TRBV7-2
CASSPPGQIIAKNIQYF
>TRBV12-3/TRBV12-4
CASTRPRGTEAFF
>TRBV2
CAGSMNTEAFF
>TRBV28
CASSAWGQETQYF
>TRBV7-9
CASSLTTGEVYGYTF
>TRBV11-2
CASSPAPMDEQFF
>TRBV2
CASSTGRGAGEKLFF
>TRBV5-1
CASNLGESGDTQYF
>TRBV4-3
CASSQGAGAGTEAFF
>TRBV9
CASSETGAGANVLTF
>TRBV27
CATMTGAGANVLTF
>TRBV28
CASSFGAGVPVYYEQYF
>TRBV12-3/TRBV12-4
CASSFTRGARSEAFF
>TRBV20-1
CSAPHDGRGYGYTF
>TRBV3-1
CASSLGFSSQETQYF